The entry below describes one T cell receptor (beta chain). The sample is drawn from a study of blood T cell repertoires in COVID-19. Whole-study context: The study drew acute and convalescent COVID-19 samples from the United States, Italy and Spain.

V was trimmed by 6 bases and J by 5 bases, leaving 7 bases between them. The length of the CDR3 is 11 residues. The germline V gene encodes CDR1 MNHEY and CDR2 SMNVEV (reference sequence). Method: immunoSEQ multiplex PCR; TCRdb's copy keeps in-frame clones and lacks some. The data contain roughly 42,000 clones, about 91% of them singletons. The source is a human donor in a cohort sampled during active COVID-19. Sequenced material: peripheral blood. V usage is TRBV27 and J usage is TRBJ1-2; D gene uncertain. CDR3 in amino acids: CASREIYGYTF. The CDR3 DNA reads TGTGCCAGCAGAGAGATTTATGGCTACACCTTC.